The sequence of this T cell receptor beta chain was determined in a study of cytomegalovirus exposure and HLA in healthy donors. Study-wide background: The same platform was used for the 120 validation repertoires and the approximately 670 first-cohort repertoires, a later analysis reported.

Whole-study findings and limits: In the 120 or so validation repertoires, about 94% of cluster scores exceeded 0, per a later analysis. In vitro assays verified that three CMV-associated chains recognized CMV antigens specifically.

In germline, CDR1 is SGHTA, CDR2 FQGNSA. Trimming pared 3 bases from V and 5 bases from J, leaving 20 bases between. The CDR3 contains 16 residues. For this clone: Its matching antigen is unknown.

Sequencing used immunoSEQ multiplex PCR; TCRdb keeps in-frame clones, though not all of them. The table includes approximately 170,000 clones, 80% to 85% detected once. This sequence originates from a man aged 25 to 45 in good health and CMV-seropositive. The chain joins TRBV7-2 to TRBJ2-7; possible D gene TRBD1, 5 bases. Sequenced sample: PBMCs. The CDR3: CASSFLLGQGLNEQYF. The CDR3 DNA is TGTGCCAGCAGCTTTCTCCTGGGGCAGGGTCTCAACGAGCAGTACTTC.